This passage covers 4 T cell receptor beta chains from one sample sequenced in a study of T cell clonality in common variable immunodeficiency. Produced via immunoSEQ multiplex PCR; TCRdb's table is partial and in-frame only. Singletons are absent from the sample, which has 80,000 or so clones. Material: peripheral blood mononuclear cells. Receptors were obtained from a person aged 18 to 75 in good health.

In this sample, this clone turned up many times. The read is 3 residues too short to cover the CDR3 end, so that end is filled in from the germline J gene. The gene calls are TRBV30 and TRBJ1-4; D may be TRBD1 (6 bases). The CDR3 is made up of 16 amino acids. Trimming left V 3 bases short and J 2 bases short, with 16 bases between. Germline lookup yields CDR1 GTSNPN and CDR2 SVGIG (reference sequence). CDR3 in amino acids: CAWRDQGRVTNEKLFF. CDR3 DNA, as far as it was read: TGTGCCTGGAGAGATCAGGGGAGGGTCACTAATGAAAAA.

This clone appeared many times. The read stops 3 residues short of the end of the CDR3; the missing end is completed from the germline J gene. The chain has TRBV7-3 and TRBJ1-2, with TRBD1 as a possible D gene (6 bases). There are 13 residues in the CDR3. Germline V CDR1 and CDR2: SGHTA, FQGTGA. Trimming took off 3 bases at V and 4 bases at J, with 9 bases between the two ends. CDR3 in amino acids: CASSFRGSYGYTF. The CDR3 DNA, read in part, is TGTGCCAGCAGCTTTAGGGGGAGCTATGGC.

This clone was found many times. The read gets to within 3 residues of the CDR3 end, and the germline J gene fills in the rest. This chain uses TRBV11-2 with TRBJ2-5; weak D call: TRBD1 (5 bases). V was trimmed by 1 base and J by 3 bases, leaving 9 bases between them. The CDR3 is 14 residues long. Germline CDR1 is SGHAT and CDR2 is FQNNGV. The CDR3 spells CASSLVGAEETQYF. The sequenced part of the CDR3 DNA is TGTGCCAGCAGCTTAGTAGGGGCGGAAGAGACC. The full variable domain, completed using reference TRBV11-2 and TRBJ2-5, is EAGVAQSPRYKIIEKRQSVAFWCNPISGHATLYWYQQILGQGPKLLIQFQNNGVVDDSQLPKDRFSAERLKGVDSTLKIQPAKLEDSAVYLCASSLVGAEETQYFGPGTRLLVL.

This clone was recorded many times. The read ends 3 residues early relative to the CDR3; the germline J gene fills the gap. V usage is TRBV6-1 and J usage is TRBJ2-5; 10 bases fit TRBD2. CDR3 size: 15 residues. The J segment lost 4 bases and the V segment lost 4 bases, leaving 6 bases of the junction unmatched. Germline V gene data show CDR1 as MNHNS and CDR2 as SASEGT. CDR3 DNA (partial): TGTGCCAGCAGTGCCTTAGCGGGAGGAGGAGAGACC. Encoded protein: CASSALAGGGET. The CDR3 in its entirety is CASSALAGGGETQYF.